This is a list of T cell receptor beta chains from one sample in a study of long-term antiretroviral therapy in people with HIV. Repertoires were generated with immunoSEQ multiplex PCR, while TCRdb's copy carries only in-frame clones and drops some. The repertoire holds fewer than 20,000 clones, with 80% to 90% as singletons. Specimen: unsorted PBMCs, collected 4.2 years after starting antiretroviral therapy. The origin of the receptors is a man in his fifties or sixties with HIV. CDR3s include the opening cysteine and the closing phenylalanine or tryptophan. Each record gives: D gene, J gene, clone size, V gene, CDR3 DNA, CDR3 protein. The D gene is left open where the match is weak. Size tells how often a clone was seen (once, few, many) or the class of an expanded clone, and some rows leave it out.

D gene: -; J gene: TRBJ1-6; clone size: -; V gene: TRBV5-4; CDR3 DNA: TGTGCCAGCAGCTTCACGGAGAGGGGTTCACCCCTCCACTTT; CDR3 protein: CASSFTERGSPLHF
D gene: -; J gene: TRBJ2-3; clone size: -; V gene: TRBV7-8; CDR3 DNA: TGTGCCAGCAGCTTATCCAGGGCCTCAGATACGCAGTATTTT; CDR3 protein: CASSLSRASDTQYF
D gene: TRBD1; J gene: TRBJ1-2; clone size: few; V gene: TRBV5-1; CDR3 DNA: TGCGCCAGCAGCTTGGCTACAGGGGGCCAGGATGGCTACACCTTC; CDR3 protein: CASSLATGGQDGYTF
D gene: -; J gene: TRBJ1-1; clone size: few; V gene: TRBV5-4; CDR3 DNA: TGTGCCAGCAGCTCGGGGTTGAACACTGAAGCTTTCTTT; CDR3 protein: CASSSGLNTEAFF
D gene: -; J gene: TRBJ1-6; clone size: -; V gene: TRBV7-9; CDR3 DNA: TGTGCCAGCAGCTCAGCGACCCTCTGGCGGTCACCCCTCCACTTT; CDR3 protein: CASSSATLWRSPLHF
D gene: -; J gene: TRBJ2-1; clone size: -; V gene: TRBV15; CDR3 DNA: TGTGCCACCAGCAGCATAGGGGACAATGAGCAGTTCTTC; CDR3 protein: CATSSIGDNEQFF
D gene: -; J gene: TRBJ1-2; clone size: -; V gene: TRBV29-1; CDR3 DNA: TGCAGCGTCCACGAGGTAGTTTCTTGGAACTATGGCTACACCTTC; CDR3 protein: CSVHEVVSWNYGYTF
D gene: -; J gene: TRBJ1-1; clone size: -; V gene: TRBV14; CDR3 DNA: TGTGCCAGCAGCCTTTCTATGAACACTGAAGCTTTCTTT; CDR3 protein: CASSLSMNTEAFF
D gene: -; J gene: TRBJ1-4; clone size: -; V gene: TRBV18; CDR3 DNA: TGTGCCAGCTCACCACGATCGGCCCAACGGTTGGAAAAACTGTTTTTT; CDR3 protein: CASSPRSAQRLEKLFF
D gene: TRBD2; J gene: TRBJ2-1; clone size: -; V gene: TRBV6-6; CDR3 DNA: TGTGCCAGCAGGACTCTAGCGGGGGGGACTTACAATGAGCAGTTCTTC; CDR3 protein: CASRTLAGGTYNEQFF
D gene: -; J gene: TRBJ1-6; clone size: -; V gene: TRBV5-5; CDR3 DNA: TGTGCCAGCAGCACCCTCTACCGGCCGGATAATTCACCCCTCCACTTT; CDR3 protein: CASSTLYRPDNSPLHF
D gene: -; J gene: TRBJ1-2; clone size: -; V gene: TRBV2; CDR3 DNA: TGTGCCAGCAGTGCGGGGACGTATGGCTACACCTTC; CDR3 protein: CASSAGTYGYTF
D gene: -; J gene: TRBJ1-4; clone size: -; V gene: TRBV19; CDR3 DNA: TGTGCCAGTAGTATAGGTGGGGTGAAGAATGAAAAACTGTTTTTT; CDR3 protein: CASSIGGVKNEKLFF
D gene: TRBD2; J gene: TRBJ2-1; clone size: -; V gene: TRBV11-2; CDR3 DNA: TGTGCCAGCAGCCCTAGCGGGGGGGCTTCCTACAATGAGCAGTTCTTC; CDR3 protein: CASSPSGGASYNEQFF
D gene: -; J gene: TRBJ2-6; clone size: -; V gene: TRBV7-3; CDR3 DNA: TGTGCCAGCAGCTCGCCTCAGGGGAGCGGGGCTGGGGCCAACGTCCTGACTTTC; CDR3 protein: CASSSPQGSGAGANVLTF
D gene: TRBD1; J gene: TRBJ2-7; clone size: -; V gene: TRBV5-8; CDR3 DNA: TGTGCCAGCAGCTTGGGGGGACAGGGCTTAGAGCAGTACTTC; CDR3 protein: CASSLGGQGLEQYF
D gene: -; J gene: TRBJ2-7; clone size: -; V gene: TRBV19; CDR3 DNA: TGTGCCAGTAGTAGTCGGGGGTTCTCCTACGAGCAGTACTTC; CDR3 protein: CASSSRGFSYEQYF
D gene: TRBD1; J gene: TRBJ1-6; clone size: -; V gene: TRBV19; CDR3 DNA: TGTGCCACCGCCGGGACAGGGAATTCACCCCTCCACTTT; CDR3 protein: CATAGTGNSPLHF
D gene: TRBD2; J gene: TRBJ2-1; clone size: -; V gene: TRBV7-2; CDR3 DNA: TGTGCCAGCAGCTTAGAGGGTAGCGGGGGCTACAATGAGCAGTTCTTC; CDR3 protein: CASSLEGSGGYNEQFF
D gene: TRBD2; J gene: TRBJ2-3; clone size: -; V gene: TRBV12-5; CDR3 DNA: TGTGCTAGTGGTTTGCCGACTCGTAGCGGGGGCGATCCTAGCACAGATACGCAGTATTTT; CDR3 protein: CASGLPTRSGGDPSTDTQYF
D gene: TRBD2; J gene: TRBJ2-5; clone size: -; V gene: TRBV29-1; CDR3 DNA: TGCAGCGTTGAAGATCGGCGGGAGGGGGCAGAGACCCAGTACTTC; CDR3 protein: CSVEDRREGAETQYF
D gene: -; J gene: TRBJ2-2; clone size: -; V gene: TRBV25-1; CDR3 DNA: TGTGCCAGCAGAGGGGAATCTGGACGGTTCACCGGGGAGCTGTTTTTT; CDR3 protein: CASRGESGRFTGELFF
D gene: TRBD1; J gene: TRBJ2-7; clone size: once; V gene: TRBV4-2; CDR3 DNA: TGTGCCAGCAGCCAATTAGGGACAGAGGCGGACGAGCAGTACTTC; CDR3 protein: CASSQLGTEADEQYF
D gene: TRBD2; J gene: TRBJ2-3; clone size: once; V gene: TRBV4-3; CDR3 DNA: TGCGCCAGCAGCCAAGGGGGACTAGCGGGGGGTATGGATACGCAGTATTTT; CDR3 protein: CASSQGGLAGGMDTQYF
D gene: -; J gene: TRBJ1-1; clone size: -; V gene: TRBV29-1; CDR3 DNA: TGCAGCGTTGAATGGGCTCTGAACACTGAAGCTTTCTTT; CDR3 protein: CSVEWALNTEAFF
D gene: TRBD1; J gene: TRBJ1-2; clone size: -; V gene: TRBV4-1; CDR3 DNA: TGCGCCAGCAGCAAAATTCAGGACAGGGACCCTTCTGTTGGCTACACCTTC; CDR3 protein: CASSKIQDRDPSVGYTF
D gene: -; J gene: TRBJ1-2; clone size: few; V gene: TRBV25-1; CDR3 DNA: TGTGCCAGCAGTGAATTGGGCCGTGTGGATAACTATGGCTACACCTTC; CDR3 protein: CASSELGRVDNYGYTF
D gene: TRBD1; J gene: TRBJ1-4; clone size: few; V gene: TRBV4-1; CDR3 DNA: TGCGCCAGCAGCCAAGACTCGACAGGGCCTAATGAAAAACTGTTTTTT; CDR3 protein: CASSQDSTGPNEKLFF
D gene: -; J gene: TRBJ2-3; clone size: -; V gene: TRBV10-3; CDR3 DNA: TGTGCCATCAGTGGAATTAGCTCTGTTGATACGCAGTATTTT; CDR3 protein: CAISGISSVDTQYF
D gene: TRBD2; J gene: TRBJ2-2; clone size: -; V gene: TRBV28; CDR3 DNA: TGTGCCAGCAGTTTCAGCGGGGGGCGGACCGGGGAGCTGTTTTTT; CDR3 protein: CASSFSGGRTGELFF
D gene: -; J gene: TRBJ2-1; clone size: -; V gene: TRBV7-6; CDR3 DNA: TGTGCCAGCAGCTTACCTGACAATGAGCAGTTCTTC; CDR3 protein: CASSLPDNEQFF
D gene: TRBD1; J gene: TRBJ1-1; clone size: -; V gene: TRBV7-6; CDR3 DNA: TGTGCCAGCAGCCGACTAGGGCAGACAGGGGGCTCGAGCACTGAAGCTTTCTTT; CDR3 protein: CASSRLGQTGGSSTEAFF
D gene: -; J gene: TRBJ2-6; clone size: -; V gene: TRBV9; CDR3 DNA: TGTGCCAGCAGCCCCCGGGGACGGCTTAGCTCTGGGGCCAACGTCCTGACTTTC; CDR3 protein: CASSPRGRLSSGANVLTF